This TCR beta chain appears in the sequencing data of a study of CD8 T cells in ankylosing spondylitis. Study results and limitations: Disease-linked clones displayed a CD8+ phenotype and appeared relatively rarely in peripheral blood. The clones that were linked to disease were reported to be significantly enriched in matched synovial fluid samples from ankylosing spondylitis patients. Several of the motif variants were reported before in synovial fluid and blood from reactive arthritis.

Making the TCR beta libraries involved quantitative 5'-RACE with molecular barcodes. TCRdb recomputed calls from the 5' RACE reads with MiXCR, one row per CDR3 protein. The table has some 130,000 distinct CDR3 sequences, around 13% seen once. Note on this clonotype: Its matching antigen is unknown.

Germline V gene lookup returns CDR1 SGHRS and CDR2 YFSETQ. With 1 base removed from V and 5 bases from J, the gap between germline ends came to 15 bases. The CDR3 has 15 amino acids. Sequences were obtained from blood, either unsorted or a sorted T cell fraction (not recorded which). The V gene is TRBV5-1, the J gene TRBJ2-5; D unresolved. This clonotype was obtained from a female donor with ankylosing spondylitis or in good health (not recorded which). CDR3 sequence (DNA): TGCGCCAGCAGCTTGTACAGTCCAGGAGAGGAGACCCAGTACTTC. This gives the protein CASSLYSPGEETQYF.